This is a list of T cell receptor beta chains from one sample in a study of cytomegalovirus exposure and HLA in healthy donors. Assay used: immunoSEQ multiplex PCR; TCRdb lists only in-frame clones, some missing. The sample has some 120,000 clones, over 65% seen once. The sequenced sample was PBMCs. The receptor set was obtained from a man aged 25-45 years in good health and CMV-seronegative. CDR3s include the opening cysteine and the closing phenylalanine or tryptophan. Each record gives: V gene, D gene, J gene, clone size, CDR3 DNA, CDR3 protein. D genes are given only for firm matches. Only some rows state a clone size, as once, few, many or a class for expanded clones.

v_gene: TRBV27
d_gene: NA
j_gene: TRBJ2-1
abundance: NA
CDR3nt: TGTGCCAGCAGCACCGCGAAGGGGAAAGGGGGTGAGCAGTTCTTC
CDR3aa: CASSTAKGKGGEQFF

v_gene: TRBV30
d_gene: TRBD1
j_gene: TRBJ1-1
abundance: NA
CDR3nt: TGTGCCTGGAGTGCACTAATTGGACAGGGGCAAGCTTTCTTT
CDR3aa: CAWSALIGQGQAFF

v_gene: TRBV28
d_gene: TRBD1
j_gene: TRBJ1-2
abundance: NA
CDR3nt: TGTGCCAGCAGTGCCCCCGGACAGGGAGGCGGCTACACCTTC
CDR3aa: CASSAPGQGGGYTF

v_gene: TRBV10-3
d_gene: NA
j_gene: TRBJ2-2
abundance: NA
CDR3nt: TGTGCCATCAGTGTGCGGGGCCTCGGGGAGCTGTTTTTT
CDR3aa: CAISVRGLGELFF

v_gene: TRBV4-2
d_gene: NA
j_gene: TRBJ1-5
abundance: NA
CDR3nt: TGTGCCAGCAGCCAAGATGGCCTTAATCAGCCCCAGCATTTT
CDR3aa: CASSQDGLNQPQHF

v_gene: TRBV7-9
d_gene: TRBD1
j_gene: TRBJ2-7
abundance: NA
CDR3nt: TGTGCCAGCAGCAACCAGGGGGCGTCCTACGAGCAGTACTTC
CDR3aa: CASSNQGASYEQYF

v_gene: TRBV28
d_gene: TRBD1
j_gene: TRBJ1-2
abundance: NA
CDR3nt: TGTGCCAGCAGTTCCCGAGGGACAGGGTTTGGGGGCTACACCTTC
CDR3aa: CASSSRGTGFGGYTF

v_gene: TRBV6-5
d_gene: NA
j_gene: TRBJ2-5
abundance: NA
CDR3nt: TGTGCCAGCAGTCATCCCTACAGTAAGACCCAGTACTTC
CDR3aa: CASSHPYSKTQYF

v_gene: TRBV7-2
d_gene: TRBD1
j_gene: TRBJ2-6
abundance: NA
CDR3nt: TGTGCCAGCAGCATCACAGGGGGCGCCTTTTCTGGGGCCAACGTCCTGACTTTC
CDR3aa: CASSITGGAFSGANVLTF

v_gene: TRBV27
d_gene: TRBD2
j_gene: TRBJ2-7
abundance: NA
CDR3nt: TGTGCCAGCAGTTTACGGGCTAGCGGGGGGTACGAGCAGTACTTC
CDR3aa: CASSLRASGGYEQYF

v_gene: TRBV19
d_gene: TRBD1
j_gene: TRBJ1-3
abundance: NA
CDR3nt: TGTGCCAGTAGTGAGTCACAGGGGGCGAACGGAAACACCATATATTTT
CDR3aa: CASSESQGANGNTIYF

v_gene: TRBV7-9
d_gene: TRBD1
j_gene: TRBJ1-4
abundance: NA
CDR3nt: TGTGCCAGCAGCTTAGCGCTCAACAGGGGAGATGAAAAACTGTTTTTT
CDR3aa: CASSLALNRGDEKLFF

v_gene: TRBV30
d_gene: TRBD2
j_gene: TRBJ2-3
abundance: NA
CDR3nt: TGTGCCTGGAAACTAGCGGGAGGGCTAGATACGCAGTATTTT
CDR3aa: CAWKLAGGLDTQYF

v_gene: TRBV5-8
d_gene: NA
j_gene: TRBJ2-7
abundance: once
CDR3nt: TGTGCCAGCAGCTATCAGGGGCCGTCCTACGAGCAGTACTTC
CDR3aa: CASSYQGPSYEQYF

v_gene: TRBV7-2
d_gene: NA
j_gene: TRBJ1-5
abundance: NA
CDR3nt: TGTGCCAGCAGCTTAGCGACAGGCAATCAGCCCCAGCATTTT
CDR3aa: CASSLATGNQPQHF

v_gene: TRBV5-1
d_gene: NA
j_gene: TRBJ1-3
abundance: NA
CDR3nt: TGCGCCAGCAGCTTGGGGGGAAGGACAGTCCGGGGGGCTGGAAACACCATATATTTT
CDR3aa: CASSLGGRTVRGAGNTIYF

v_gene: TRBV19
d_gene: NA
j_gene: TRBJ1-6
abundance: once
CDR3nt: TGTGCCAGTAGTATAGGCAGGGTCGACTCACCCCTCCACTTT
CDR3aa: CASSIGRVDSPLHF

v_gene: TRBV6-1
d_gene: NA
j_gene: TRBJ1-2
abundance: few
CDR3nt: TGTGCCAGCAGTCCTACAGGGAAAGGTGGCTACACCTTC
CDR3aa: CASSPTGKGGYTF

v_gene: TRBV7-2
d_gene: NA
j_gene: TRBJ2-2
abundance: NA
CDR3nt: TGTGCCAGCAGCTTACCCCCTCGAGGCACCGGGGAGCTGTTTTTT
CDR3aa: CASSLPPRGTGELFF

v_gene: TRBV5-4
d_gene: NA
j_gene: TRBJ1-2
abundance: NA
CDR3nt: TGTGCCAGCAGCTCCGGACACCTTTCTAACTATGGCTACACCTTC
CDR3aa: CASSSGHLSNYGYTF